One sample yielded the 25 T cell receptor beta chains listed below, sequenced in a study of T cell responses to AZD1222 COVID-19 vaccine. Libraries were prepared by immunoSEQ multiplex PCR; TCRdb keeps only in-frame clonotypes and omits some of them. The sample lists some 120,000 clones; over 75% were seen once. The sequencing used peripheral blood, collected on day 0 of AZD1222 vaccination. These receptors were taken from an adult in good health.

The V gene is TRBV6-2 or TRBV6-3, the J gene TRBJ2-7, with unresolved D. Germline V CDR1 and CDR2: MNHEY, SVGEGT. The V and J ends lost 0 bases and 6 bases respectively, with 18 bases between them. The CDR3 covers 16 residues. For the CDR3, the DNA is TGTGCCAGCAGTTACTCGAAGGCGGCGACCCTAAGCGAGCAGTACTTC. Its translation is CASSYSKAATLSEQYF.

V is TRBV21-1 and J is TRBJ2-1; the D call in the table, TRBD2, was not verified against the DNA. TRBV21-1 is annotated as a pseudogene. The CDR3 is made up of 17 amino acids. CDR3 sequence (DNA): TGTGCCAGCAGCAAACCCCCTGAGGGCGGGAGGGGCAATGAGCAGTTCTTC. This gives the protein CASSKPPEGGRGNEQFF.

The chain uses TRBV15 and TRBJ1-1, with D possibly TRBD1 on 6 matching bases. Germline assignment: CDR1 LNHNV and CDR2 YYDKDF (reference sequence). The ends were cut back, 5 bases at V and 5 bases at J, with 18 bases in the middle. The CDR3 spans 15 residues. Here the CDR3 DNA reads TGTGCCACCAGCTCAGTCGTGAGGGGGGGGACTGAAGCTTTCTTT. Translation: CATSSVVRGGTEAFF.

V is TRBV6-1 and J is TRBJ2-1; TRBD2 matches 12 bases. The germline gives CDR1 MNHNS, CDR2 SASEGT. The CDR3 has 15 residues. J was trimmed by 6 bases and V by 2 bases; bases with no gene match: 2. The CDR3 nucleotides are TGTGCCAGCAGTGAAAGGACTAGCGGGATCAATGAGCAGTTCTTC. It yields the protein CASSERTSGINEQFF.

A single count supports this clone. V usage is TRBV6-5 and J usage is TRBJ1-2; D may be TRBD1 (5 bases). Trimming removed 0 bases at V and 10 bases at J, with 15 bases between. Germline V gene sequence: CDR1 MNHEY, CDR2 SVGAGI. This CDR3 has 14 residues. The CDR3 DNA follows: TGTGCCAGCAGTTACTCTCGGTGGGGCGGTCTCTACACCTTC. It is translated as CASSYSRWGGLYTF.

The V and J genes are TRBV27 and TRBJ2-1; TRBD2 agrees at 9 bases. The junction had 6 bases not matched to a gene; V was cut back by 5 bases and J by 1 base. CDR1 is MNHEY and CDR2 is SMNVEV in the germline V gene (reference sequence). This CDR3 comprises 16 residues. CDR3 amino acids: CASSRLAGDSYNEQFF. The CDR3 DNA is TGTGCCAGCAGTCGGTTAGCGGGAGATTCCTACAATGAGCAGTTCTTC.

This chain uses TRBV7-6 with TRBJ2-3; 10 bases map to TRBD2. Germline loops: CDR1 SGHVS, CDR2 FNYEAQ. The CDR3 covers 14 residues. Trimming cost V 5 bases and J 14 bases; bases outside gene matches: 13. The CDR3 nucleotides are TGTGCCAGCAGCCCCCTCACCACTAGCGGGGCCGTGTATTTT. Its protein is CASSPLTTSGAVYF.

The J gene is TRBJ1-4, the V gene TRBV25-1; no clear D gene. CDR1 is MGHDK, CDR2 SYGVNS, per germline. With 3 bases removed from V and 5 bases from J, the gap between germline ends came to 7 bases. There are 13 residues in the CDR3. In nucleotides, the CDR3 is TGTGCCAGCAGTGATCGGAGGAATGAAAAACTGTTTTTT. It yields the protein CASSDRRNEKLFF. The variable domain in full, with the rest retrieved from reference TRBV25-1 and TRBJ1-4, is EADIYQTPRYLVIGTGKKITLECSQTMGHDKMYWYQQDPGMELHLIHYSYGVNSTEKGDLSSESTVSRIRTEHFPLTLESARPSHTSQYLCASSDRRNEKLFFGSGTQLSVL.

This clone was observed once. This chain links TRBV29-1 with TRBJ2-1, with D possibly TRBD2 on 5 matching bases. The CDR3 loop spans 14 amino acids. Germline V gene lookup returns CDR1 SQVTM and CDR2 ANQGSEA. V lost 5 bases and J lost 7, with 18 bases in between. The CDR3 is CSVLGDSAENEQFF. CDR3 DNA: TGCAGCGTTCTCGGGGATTCGGCCGAGAATGAGCAGTTCTTC.

About this clone: Different DNA sequences within this sample yield the same CDR3. The chain couples TRBV20-1 to TRBJ1-2; D is uncertain. The CDR3 is 10 residues long. V was shortened by 6 bases and J by 5 bases, with 7 bases between the two germline ends. Germline-derived CDR1 and CDR2 are DFQATT and SNEGSKA (reference sequence). Here the CDR3 reads CSAPGYGYTF. In DNA, the CDR3 is TGCAGTGCGCCGGGATATGGCTACACCTTC.

J is TRBJ1-3 and V is TRBV7-2; perhaps TRBD1 as D (6 bases). Germline V lookup: CDR1 SGHTA, CDR2 FQGNSA. The CDR3 runs to 17 residues. The V end was cut by 2 bases, the J end by 2 bases, with 16 bases between. The CDR3 DNA sequence: TGTGCCAGCAGCTTAAACTCGGGGGGCGCCACTGGAAACACCATATATTTT. Translation gives CASSLNSGGATGNTIYF.

The rearrangement uses TRBV7-2 and TRBJ1-2; 8 bases agree with TRBD1. V lost 4 bases and J lost 4; bases outside the gene matches: 5. This CDR3 region has 14 residues. Germline lookup yields CDR1 SGHTA and CDR2 FQGNSA. The CDR3 DNA follows: TGTGCCAGCAGCTCCCTGGACAGGGCCTATGGCTACACCTTC. This sequence encodes CASSSLDRAYGYTF.

The chain employs TRBV7-9 and TRBJ2-7; no clear D gene. The V end lost 1 base, the J end lost 0 bases, and 16 bases lay between the germline ends. This CDR3 has 17 residues. Germline assignment: CDR1 SEHNR and CDR2 FQNEAQ (reference sequence). This CDR3 is CASSLELWAVSSYEQYF. DNA for the CDR3: TGTGCCAGCAGCTTAGAACTTTGGGCAGTTAGCTCCTACGAGCAGTACTTC.

J is TRBJ2-1 and V is TRBV6-5; 10 bases map to TRBD2. CDR1 is MNHEY, CDR2 SVGAGI, per germline. The V and J ends lost 3 bases and 10 bases, in that order; junction bases with no gene match: 9. CDR3 length: 15 residues. DNA of the CDR3: TGTGCCAGCAGTTATACGTCTAGCGGGAGAGGAGAGCAGTTCTTC. It codes for CASSYTSSGRGEQFF.

J is TRBJ1-2 and V is TRBV10-3, with D hard to call. Germline V gives CDR1 ENHRY, CDR2 SYGVKD. V was clipped by 5 bases and J by 0 bases, with 7 bases between them. CDR3 length: 13 residues. Here the CDR3 DNA reads TGTGCCATCAGTCAACCTACTAACTATGGCTACACCTTC. It is translated as CAISQPTNYGYTF.

V usage is TRBV5-6 and J usage is TRBJ2-5; TRBD2 is a possible D gene (5 bases). This CDR3 has 14 residues. The germline V gene encodes CDR1 SGHDT and CDR2 YYEEEE. The V and J ends lost 1 base and 4 bases respectively, with 11 bases between them. For the CDR3, the DNA is TGTGCCAGCAGCTTGAAACTAGTGGGAGAGACCCAGTACTTC. Its protein product is CASSLKLVGETQYF. Complete variable domain (other parts from reference TRBV5-6 and TRBJ2-5): DAGVTQSPTHLIKTRGQQVTLRCSPKSGHDTVSWYQQALGQGPQFIFQYYEEEERQRGNFPDRFSGHQFPNYSSELNVNALLLGDSALYLCASSLKLVGETQYFGPGTRLLVL.

This chain links TRBV10-2 with TRBJ1-3; D unclear. The ends were cut back, 6 bases at V and 4 bases at J, with 4 bases in the middle. Germline lookup yields CDR1 WSHSY and CDR2 SAAADI. This CDR3 is 11 amino acids long. CDR3 sequence (DNA): TGCGCCAGCAGACAGGGAAACACCATATATTTT. Protein sequence: CASRQGNTIYF.

This chain links TRBV6-5 with TRBJ2-1, with D maybe TRBD2 (6 bases). CDR3 length: 16 residues. Per the germline V gene, CDR1 is MNHEY and CDR2 is SVGAGI. Trimming cost V 0 bases and J 1 base, with 10 bases left between them. CDR3 sequence: CASSYSGSGSYNEQFF. CDR3 DNA sequence: TGTGCCAGCAGTTACTCGGGAAGCGGGTCCTACAATGAGCAGTTCTTC.

The chain has TRBV5-1 and TRBJ2-7; TRBD2 aligns across 11 bases. J was trimmed by 1 base and V by 0 bases; bases with no gene match: 9. CDR1 SGHRS and CDR2 YFSETQ come from the germline V gene. The CDR3 sequence is 18 residues long. The CDR3 sequence is CASSLELASGRSSYEQYF. The CDR3 nucleotides read TGCGCCAGCAGCTTGGAGTTGGCTAGCGGGAGGTCGTCCTACGAGCAGTACTTC.

This clone has just a few counts. This specimen includes other DNA sequences encoding the same CDR3. V is TRBV5-1 and J is TRBJ1-5; TRBD1 aligns across 7 bases. Germline V gene sequence: CDR1 SGHRS, CDR2 YFSETQ. CDR3 length: 16 amino acids. Trimming at V came to 0 bases and at J to 4 bases, leaving 7 bases not matched to a gene. CDR3 DNA sequence: TGCGCCAGCAGCTTGGATCCGGGACAGACTAATCAGCCCCAGCATTTT. Amino acid sequence: CASSLDPGQTNQPQHF.

V and J are TRBV7-9 and TRBJ2-5; no reliable D call. Per germline, CDR1 SEHNR and CDR2 FQNEAQ (reference sequence). The CDR3 covers 13 residues. V was pared by 5 bases and J by 2 bases, with 9 bases between. In DNA form, the CDR3 reads TGTGCCAGCAGCGAAACTAAACAAGAGACCCAGTACTTC. Amino acid sequence: CASSETKQETQYF. Full variable domain (outside the CDR3, taken from reference TRBV7-9 and TRBJ2-5): DTGVSQNPRHKITKRGQNVTFRCDPISEHNRLYWYRQTLGQGPEFLTYFQNEAQLEKSRLLSDRFSAERPKGSFSTLEIQRTEQGDSAMYLCASSETKQETQYFGPGTRLLVL.

The CDR3: CASSPEGNTGELFF. The DNA for the CDR3 is TGTGCCAGCAGTCCTGAGGGAAACACCGGGGAGCTGTTTTTT. The chain carries TRBV27 and TRBJ2-2; the D gene is possibly TRBD2 (5 bases). The CDR3 contains 14 residues. Germline lookup yields CDR1 MNHEY and CDR2 SMNVEV (reference sequence). Trimming pared 5 bases from V and 2 bases from J, leaving 9 bases between.

The chain has TRBV5-1 and TRBJ1-2; no reliable D call. The CDR3 extends over 14 amino acids. Germline V CDR1 and CDR2: SGHRS, YFSETQ. V was cut by 0 bases and J by 6 bases, with 12 bases left in between. CDR3 DNA sequence: TGCGCCAGCAGCTTGGTCCAGGACGTTCATGGCTACACCTTC. Its translation: CASSLVQDVHGYTF.

J is TRBJ2-7 and V is TRBV30; D possibly corresponds to TRBD2 (5 bases). With 1 base removed from V and 0 bases from J, the gap between germline ends came to 13 bases. CDR1 and CDR2 (germline): GTSNPN, SVGIG (reference sequence). The CDR3 runs to 15 residues. The CDR3 DNA is TGTGCCTGGAGTGGACGCTCGGGAAGCTCCTACGAGCAGTACTTC. It codes for CAWSGRSGSSYEQYF.

The CDR3: CASSDGGISSGNTIYF. The CDR3 DNA is TGTGCCAGCAGTGACGGGGGGATTAGCTCTGGAAACACCATATATTTT. The gene calls are TRBV6-4 and TRBJ1-3; maybe TRBD1 (5 bases). CDR1 and CDR2 from the germline V gene are MRHNA and SNTAGT. The CDR3 is made up of 16 amino acids. V was clipped by 2 bases and J by 0 bases, with 11 bases between them.